The clone carrying this T cell receptor beta chain was picked up a small number of times. Its target is unknown. This sample was included in a study of blood T cells in healthy people across ages. About the study: With template switching, about one barcoded beta molecule was captured per two T cells. Regarding the study as a whole: More naive CD4+ cells and higher diversity marked long-lived donors relative to aged donors. Observed TCR beta diversity per million T cells went down as age went up. This fall followed a roughly linear course with age.

PCR was performed a second time for about 7 to 11 cycles using a sample-barcoded 5' primer and a J-beta primer mix. TCRdb reanalysed the 5' RACE reads using MiXCR and keeps one entry per CDR3 protein. The sample lists more than 500,000 distinct CDR3 sequences, approximately 27% occurring once. Samples each yielded at least 5.5 micrograms of total RNA. The V end was cut by 3 bases, the J end by 4 bases, with 7 bases between. This CDR3 contains 14 residues. CDR1 LGHDT and CDR2 YNNKEL come from the germline V gene (reference sequence). This clonotype was obtained from a woman between 65 and 79 years old in good health. The sample was blood. The rearrangement joins TRBV3-1 to TRBJ2-6; the D is unclear. The CDR3 reads CASSQVSGANVLTF. The CDR3 DNA follows: TGTGCCAGCAGCCAGGTATCCGGGGCCAACGTCCTGACTTTC.